Below, 10 T cell receptor beta chains from the same sample are listed, as sequenced in a study of CD8 T cells in Susac syndrome. The RNA input was about 0.45 to 1 ug, and it was reverse transcribed with random hexamers. TCRdb reprocessed the immunoSEQ multiplex PCR reads with MiXCR, giving one entry per CDR3 protein. The data show just over 150,000 distinct CDR3 sequences, with roughly 96% seen just once and 0.16% held by the top ten. The sample taken for sequencing was CD4+ T cells from PBMCs. The receptor set was obtained from a human donor with Susac syndrome.

The V gene is TRBV7-2, the J gene TRBJ1-2; 10 nucleotides line up with TRBD1. With 5 bases clipped from V and 7 bases from J, the junction kept 1 base outside the gene matches. Looked up from germline, CDR1 is SGHTA and CDR2 is FQGNSA. The CDR3 extends over 12 amino acids. This CDR3 is CASSRQGAGYTF. In nucleotides, the CDR3 is TGTGCCAGCAGCCGACAGGGGGCTGGCTACACCTTC.

The CDR3 sequence is CSVAPDSTEQYF. The DNA of the CDR3 is TGCAGCGTTGCCCCGGACTCCACGGAGCAGTACTTC. The V gene is TRBV29-1, the J gene TRBJ2-7, with D perhaps matching TRBD2 (5 bases). Germline CDR1 reads SQVTM; CDR2 reads ANQGSEA. Trimming removed 4 bases from V and 7 bases from J, with 14 bases in between. There are 12 residues in the CDR3.

The chain couples TRBV20-1 to TRBJ2-2, with D perhaps assigned TRBD1 or TRBD2 (5 bases each). Germline assignment: CDR1 DFQATT and CDR2 SNEGSKA (reference sequence). The CDR3 contains 13 residues. The V end lost 3 bases, the J end lost 6 bases, and 11 bases lay between the germline ends. CDR3 loop: CSASASGPGELFF. Here the CDR3 DNA reads TGCAGTGCTAGTGCTTCGGGGCCCGGGGAGCTGTTTTTT.

This clonotype showed up just once. The chain combines TRBV29-1 with TRBJ1-1, with a tentative D call TRBD1 (5 bases). V lost 7 bases and J 6 bases, leaving 18 bases between the germline ends. CDR1 SQVTM and CDR2 ANQGSEA come from the germline V gene. The CDR3 length is 13 residues. The CDR3 loop is CSGKTASGAEAFF. The CDR3, as DNA: TGCAGCGGGAAGACAGCCAGCGGCGCTGAAGCTTTCTTT.

The rearrangement uses TRBV5-4 and TRBJ2-5; 7 bases are a match to TRBD2. The trim removed 6 bases at V and 5 bases at J, leaving 10 bases unmatched. The CDR3 contains 14 residues. Germline CDR1 reads SGHNT; CDR2 reads YYREEE (reference sequence). The chain's CDR3 is CASNSGGTFETQYF. CDR3 DNA sequence: TGTGCCAGCAACTCCGGGGGGACTTTTGAGACCCAGTACTTC.

V usage is TRBV9 and J usage is TRBJ2-7, with 9 bases fitting TRBD2. Germline CDR1 is SGDLS and CDR2 is YYNGEE. This CDR3 has 14 amino acids. Germline trimming cut 3 bases from V and 3 bases from J; bases unmatched to any gene: 4. The CDR3 DNA is TGTGCCAGCAGCGGCGGGACTAGCCTCTACGAGCAGTACTTC. It is translated as CASSGGTSLYEQYF.

This clonotype was seen a single time. The chain is built from TRBV29-1 and TRBJ1-2; TRBD1 agrees at 8 bases. After removal of 4 bases from V and 3 bases from J, the junction contained 7 bases not matched to a gene. The CDR3 totals 14 residues. Germline loops: CDR1 SQVTM, CDR2 ANQGSEA. CDR3 region: CSVGDRGRDYGYTF. CDR3 DNA sequence: TGCAGCGTTGGAGACAGGGGAAGGGACTATGGCTACACCTTC. The variable domain in full, with the rest retrieved from reference TRBV29-1 and TRBJ1-2, is SAVISQKPSRDICQRGTSLTIQCQVDSQVTMMFWYRQQPGQSLTLIATANQGSEATYESGFVIDKFPISRPNLTFSTLTVSNMSPEDSSIYLCSVGDRGRDYGYTFGSGTRLTVV.

The count of this clonotype is one. The V call is TRBV29-1, the J call TRBJ2-7; the match to TRBD2 covers 8 bases. The CDR3 spans 13 residues. V was pared by 2 bases and J by 7 bases, with 7 bases of the junction left unmatched. CDR1 and CDR2 (germline): SQVTM, ANQGSEA. The CDR3 loop is CSVETSGGLEQYF. CDR3 in DNA: TGCAGCGTTGAAACGTCGGGGGGGCTTGAGCAGTACTTC.

CDR3 sequence: CASSPWGLYEQYF. The CDR3 nucleotides read TGTGCCAGCTCTCCCTGGGGGCTCTACGAGCAGTACTTC. The chain combines TRBV12-3 or TRBV12-4 with TRBJ2-7; D is possibly TRBD1 (6 bases). This CDR3 has 13 residues. V was pared by 8 bases and J by 3 bases, with 14 bases between.

This clonotype was detected once. The chain links TRBV29-1 to TRBJ1-2; D gene ambiguous. The CDR3 contains 13 residues. The germline gives CDR1 SQVTM, CDR2 ANQGSEA. Trimming pared 3 bases from V and 2 bases from J, leaving 10 bases between. This CDR3 is CSVDPGSNYGYTF. The CDR3 bases are TGCAGCGTTGATCCGGGATCGAACTATGGCTACACCTTC. The whole variable domain, remainder taken from reference TRBV29-1 and TRBJ1-2, is SAVISQKPSRDICQRGTSLTIQCQVDSQVTMMFWYRQQPGQSLTLIATANQGSEATYESGFVIDKFPISRPNLTFSTLTVSNMSPEDSSIYLCSVDPGSNYGYTFGSGTRLTVV.